This TCR beta chain originates from a study of T cell repertoires in cytomegalovirus infection. As for the study in general: Selection of CMV epitopes for the study included recently identified HLA-C-restricted and well-studied HLA-B-restricted ones. Shared public TCR beta signatures pointed to both CMV infection and a matching HLA type.

In regard to this clonotype: Its antigen is still unknown.

Unmatched junction bases numbered 8, after V lost 5 bases and J lost 8 bases. The CDR3 extends over 15 amino acids. Germline V gene lookup returns CDR1 SGHVS and CDR2 FQNEAQ. One entry per CDR3 protein results from TCRdb running MiXCR on the reads. The data show approximately 340,000 distinct CDR3 sequences, almost 30% seen once. General study results and limits: The response measured ex vivo was dominated by TCR beta clonotypes (HLA-C-restricted and CMV-specific).

This clonotype was obtained from a human donor in good health (CMV status not recorded). Some clones in this sample may be carry-over from other donors' samples. The genes are TRBV7-8 and TRBJ2-3, with 12 bases aligning to TRBD2. Sequencing was performed on cultured PBMCs, taken from culture after CMV antigen stimulation. The CDR3 spells CASSDLAGGPGTQYF. As DNA, the CDR3 is TGTGCCAGCAGCGACCTAGCGGGAGGGCCCGGTACGCAGTATTTT.